Included here is one T cell receptor beta chain sequence, with context. Its antigen is unknown. The data were obtained in a study of beta chain features in type 1 diabetes. As for the study in general: Healthy donors, compared against patients, showed similar age, gender and cell yields.

Study-wide results and limits: Sequencing used cDNA, and cells with high TCR expression could therefore be over-represented. The VDJ junctions of type 1 diabetes patients carried fewer insertions and more deletions. Researchers report that Type 1 diabetes patients had moderately but significantly shorter TCRB CDR3s across all four CD4+ subsets.

V lost 5 bases and J lost 1; bases outside the gene matches: 10. Germline-derived CDR1 and CDR2 are LNHDA and SQIVND (reference sequence). The CDR3 is 17 residues long. cDNA synthesis used the whole RNA isolate, giving expressed TCRB sequences. Method: immunoSEQ multiplex PCR; TCRdb's copy keeps in-frame clones and lacks some. The repertoire has 150,000 or so clones, around 8.3% of them found once; the top ten carry over 0.5%. Material for sequencing was central memory CD4+ T cells from blood. The V and J genes are TRBV19 and TRBJ2-1; TRBD2 aligns across 8 bases. This receptor was taken from a woman under 30 with type 1 diabetes. CDR3 loop: CASSSGLIAGSYNEQFF. The CDR3 nucleotides are TGTGCCAGTAGTTCCGGTTTGATAGCGGGATCCTACAATGAGCAGTTCTTC.